This T cell receptor beta chain was captured by sequencing in a study of cytomegalovirus exposure and HLA in healthy donors. The overall study: Genotyping of roughly 400 donors showed that over 80% belonged to the Caucasian-associated ancestry cluster.

Use of 60 Vbeta and 13 Jbeta primers characterized the PCR. The method was immunoSEQ multiplex PCR; TCRdb's version includes in-frame clones alone and lacks a portion of them. The profile covers 90,000 to 120,000 clones, with 73% appearing a single time and about 8% taken by the ten largest. This CDR3 has 14 residues. The V segment lost 6 bases and the J segment 4 bases; nucleotides outside the gene matches: 9. Per the germline V gene, CDR1 is MNHNS and CDR2 is SASEGT. This clone was picked up a small number of times. Its antigen is unknown. Broader study findings: Further analysis, carried out later, found HLA-associated TCR beta chains more clonally expanded than equally common other chains.

Sequencing was done on a sample of PBMCs. The chain uses TRBV6-1 and TRBJ2-7, with 7 bases lining up with TRBD2. The clonotype originates from a man younger than 45 in good health and CMV-seronegative. The CDR3 loop is CASRNGVGGYEQYF. The DNA of the CDR3 is TGTGCCAGCAGGAATGGGGTGGGAGGGTACGAGCAGTACTTC.